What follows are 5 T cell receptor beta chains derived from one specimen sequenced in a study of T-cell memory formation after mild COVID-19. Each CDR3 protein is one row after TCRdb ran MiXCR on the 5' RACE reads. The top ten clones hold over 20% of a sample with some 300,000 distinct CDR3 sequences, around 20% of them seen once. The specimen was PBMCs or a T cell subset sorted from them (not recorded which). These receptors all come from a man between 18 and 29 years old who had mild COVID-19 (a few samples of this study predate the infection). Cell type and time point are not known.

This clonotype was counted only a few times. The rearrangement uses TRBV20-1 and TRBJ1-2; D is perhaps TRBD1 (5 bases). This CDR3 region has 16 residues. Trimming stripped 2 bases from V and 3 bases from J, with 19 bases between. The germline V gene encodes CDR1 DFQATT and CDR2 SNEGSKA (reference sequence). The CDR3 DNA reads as TGCAGTGCTAGAACCCCACCGATACGGGGCTACTATGGCTACACCTTC. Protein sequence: CSARTPPIRGYYGYTF.

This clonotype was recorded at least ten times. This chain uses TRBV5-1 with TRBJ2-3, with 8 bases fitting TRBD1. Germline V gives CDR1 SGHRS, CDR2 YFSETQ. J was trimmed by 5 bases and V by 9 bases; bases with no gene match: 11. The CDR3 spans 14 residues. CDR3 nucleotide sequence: TGCGCCACCACCCAGGGGGCGAAGGGAGATACGCAGTATTTT. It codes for CATTQGAKGDTQYF.

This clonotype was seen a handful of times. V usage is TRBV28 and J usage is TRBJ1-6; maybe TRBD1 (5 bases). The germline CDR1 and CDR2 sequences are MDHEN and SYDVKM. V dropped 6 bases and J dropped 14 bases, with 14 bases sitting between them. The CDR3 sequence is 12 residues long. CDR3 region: CASSQPGRSLHF. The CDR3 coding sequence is TGTGCCAGCAGCCAACCAGGGAGATCCCTCCACTTT. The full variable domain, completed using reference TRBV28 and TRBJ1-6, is DVKVTQSSRYLVKRTGEKVFLECVQDMDHENMFWYRQDPGLGLRLIYFSYDVKMKEKGDIPEGYSVSREKKERFSLILESASTNQTSMYLCASSQPGRSLHFGNGTRLTVT.

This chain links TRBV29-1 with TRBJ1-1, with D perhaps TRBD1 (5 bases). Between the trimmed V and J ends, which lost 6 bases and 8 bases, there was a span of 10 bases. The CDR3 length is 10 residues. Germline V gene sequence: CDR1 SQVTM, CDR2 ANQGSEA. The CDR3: CSVGTAEAFF. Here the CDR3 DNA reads TGCAGCGTGGGGACGGCAGAAGCTTTCTTT. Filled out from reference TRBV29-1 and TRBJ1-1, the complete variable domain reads SAVISQKPSRDICQRGTSLTIQCQVDSQVTMMFWYRQQPGQSLTLIATANQGSEATYESGFVIDKFPISRPNLTFSTLTVSNMSPEDSSIYLCSVGTAEAFFGQGTRLTVV.

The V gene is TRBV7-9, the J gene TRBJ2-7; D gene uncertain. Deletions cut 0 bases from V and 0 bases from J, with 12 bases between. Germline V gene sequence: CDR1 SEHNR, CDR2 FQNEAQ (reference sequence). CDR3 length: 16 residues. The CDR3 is CASSLARSRSSYEQYF. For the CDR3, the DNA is TGTGCCAGCAGCTTAGCGCGCAGTCGTAGCTCCTACGAGCAGTACTTC.